The 29 T cell receptor beta chains below come from one sample, sequenced in a study of cytomegalovirus exposure and HLA in healthy donors. Primers: 60 Vbeta forward and 13 Jbeta reverse. Here immunoSEQ multiplex PCR was the method, and the copy in TCRdb shows in-frame clones only, minus some. The sample holds roughly 150,000 clones, roughly 70% seen once. Material for sequencing was PBMCs. All receptors come from a man aged 40-50 years in good health and CMV-seronegative.

The gene calls are TRBV6-5 and TRBJ1-3; D may be TRBD1 (5 bases). V lost 2 bases, J lost 3 bases, and 11 bases lay in between. Germline loops: CDR1 MNHEY, CDR2 SVGAGI. The CDR3 spans 15 residues. CDR3 sequence: CASSYGGGRGNTIYF. The DNA for the CDR3 is TGTGCCAGCAGTTACGGGGGGGGACGTGGAAACACCATATATTTT.

The count of this clone is one. The chain joins TRBV6-6 to TRBJ1-4; 9 bases match TRBD1. The CDR3 totals 16 residues. V lost 6 bases, J lost 7 bases, and 12 bases stayed unmatched. Germline lookup yields CDR1 MNHNY and CDR2 SVGAGI (reference sequence). The CDR3 coding sequence is TGTGCCAGCAGCACGACAGGGGGATCCGCGTTTGAAAAACTGTTTTTT. It is translated as CASSTTGGSAFEKLFF.

The chain has TRBV2 and TRBJ2-5; 7 nucleotides line up with TRBD2. Germline assignment: CDR1 SNHLY and CDR2 FYNNEI. V gave up 8 bases and J gave up 5 bases; unmatched junction bases: 5. The CDR3 consists of 12 residues. The DNA of the CDR3 is TGTGCCAGCGGGAGGGAGGGCGAGACCCAGTACTTC. Translating gives CASGREGETQYF.

This clone was seen more than once but under ten times. The rearrangement uses TRBV6-5 and TRBJ2-1; 12 positions match TRBD2. The CDR3 loop spans 15 amino acids. Trimming cost V 7 bases and J 7 bases; bases outside gene matches: 8. Germline CDR1 MNHEY, CDR2 SVGAGI. The CDR3 region is CASTLTSGGTNEQFF. CDR3 in DNA: TGTGCCAGCACCCTTACTAGCGGGGGGACTAATGAGCAGTTCTTC.

This rearrangement joins TRBV9 to TRBJ2-3, with 8 bases identical to TRBD2. V lost 2 bases to trimming and J lost 5 bases; unmatched junction nucleotides: 13. The CDR3 is 17 amino acids. Germline CDR1 reads SGDLS; CDR2 reads YYNGEE. The CDR3 loop is CASSVAGGDEQGDTQYF. CDR3 coding DNA: TGTGCCAGCAGCGTGGCGGGGGGCGACGAGCAAGGAGATACGCAGTATTTT.

The V call is TRBV5-1, the J call TRBJ2-7, with D possibly TRBD2 on 5 matching bases. CDR1 and CDR2 (germline): SGHRS, YFSETQ. Trimming removed 0 bases at V and 4 bases at J, with 14 bases between. This CDR3 is built from 15 residues. The CDR3 DNA follows: TGCGCCAGCAGCTTGGGAGCTAGCCCCTCTTACGAGCAGTACTTC. Translation: CASSLGASPSYEQYF.

This CDR3 reads CASSVQGTDTEAFF. In DNA, the CDR3 is TGTGCCAGCAGTGTCCAGGGAACCGACACTGAAGCTTTCTTT. The chain employs TRBV2 and TRBJ1-1, with a tentative D call TRBD1 (5 bases). Germline loops: CDR1 SNHLY, CDR2 FYNNEI. The V and J ends lost 4 bases and 3 bases respectively, with 12 bases between them. The CDR3 runs to 14 residues.

The CDR3 nucleotides are TGTGCCAGCAGCTTTTCGGGGGGCTCCGAAGCTTTCTTT. This sequence encodes CASSFSGGSEAFF. V gene TRBV7-9 combines with J gene TRBJ1-1; a weak D match, TRBD1 (6 bases). CDR1 and CDR2 (germline): SEHNR, FQNEAQ (reference sequence). Trimming took off 3 bases at V and 8 bases at J, with 13 bases between the two ends. The CDR3 has 13 amino acids.

The chain combines TRBV5-1 with TRBJ2-1, with D possibly matching TRBD2 (6 bases). CDR1 is SGHRS, CDR2 YFSETQ, per germline. V was cut by 1 base and J by 0 bases, with 17 bases left in between. The CDR3 runs 18 residues. The CDR3 DNA reads as TGCGCCAGCAGCTTGTCTCTTGGGACTCCAAGCTCCTACAATGAGCAGTTCTTC. Translating gives CASSLSLGTPSSYNEQFF.

This clone has only one observation. The V gene is TRBV11-3, the J gene TRBJ1-1; TRBD1 matches at 7 bases. The CDR3 has 20 amino acids. Germline loops: CDR1 SGHNT, CDR2 YENEEA. The V segment lost 1 base and the J segment 5 bases; nucleotides outside the gene matches: 22. The chain's CDR3 is CASSLVTGTAQGWGHTEAFF. DNA for the CDR3: TGTGCCAGCAGCTTAGTAACCGGGACAGCTCAGGGTTGGGGACATACTGAAGCTTTCTTT.

CDR3 sequence: CASSLGFENQPQHF. In nucleotides, the CDR3 is TGTGCCAGCAGCTTAGGGTTCGAGAACCAGCCCCAGCATTTT. The V gene is TRBV7-9, the J gene TRBJ1-5; D unclear. Germline V lookup: CDR1 SEHNR, CDR2 FQNEAQ (reference sequence). The CDR3 consists of 14 residues. Between the trimmed V and J ends, which lost 1 base and 7 bases, there was a span of 11 bases.

This rearrangement joins TRBV6-6 to TRBJ2-7; D gene uncertain. The CDR3 is 16 amino acids. The V gene's germline CDR1 is MNHNY and CDR2 SVGAGI (reference sequence). Trimming cost V 6 bases and J 0 bases, with 18 bases left between them. The CDR3: CASRDDMGQPSYEQYF. The CDR3 region has the DNA TGTGCCAGCAGAGACGACATGGGCCAGCCCTCCTACGAGCAGTACTTC.

This clone has only one observation. The rearrangement uses TRBV15 and TRBJ1-6; D may be TRBD1 (6 bases). The CDR3 extends over 15 amino acids. V lost 0 bases and J 7 bases, leaving 10 bases between the germline ends. Germline CDR1 is LNHNV and CDR2 is YYDKDF (reference sequence). CDR3 region: CATSRDAQGNSPLHF. Here the CDR3 DNA reads TGTGCCACCAGCAGAGATGCGCAGGGGAATTCACCCCTCCACTTT.

The V call is TRBV7-8, the J call TRBJ1-5; D perhaps matches TRBD1 (5 bases). Between the trimmed V and J ends, which lost 1 base and 4 bases, there was a span of 8 bases. CDR1 and CDR2 from the germline V gene are SGHVS and FQNEAQ. This CDR3 region has 14 residues. CDR3 nucleotide sequence: TGTGCCAGCAGCTTAGAGGCAGGGAATCAGCCCCAGCATTTT. It translates to CASSLEAGNQPQHF.

The V and J genes are TRBV4-3 and TRBJ2-2; 7 nucleotides line up with TRBD1. The V segment lost 0 bases and the J segment 6 bases; nucleotides outside the gene matches: 10. The CDR3 loop spans 17 amino acids. CDR1 is LGHNA and CDR2 is YSLEER in the germline V gene. Here the CDR3 reads CASSQDSSTGQAGELFF. The CDR3 nucleotides read TGCGCCAGCAGCCAAGATTCTTCGACAGGGCAGGCCGGGGAGCTGTTTTTT.

This chain uses TRBV7-2 with TRBJ2-7; 8 bases are shared with TRBD1. J was trimmed by 5 bases and V by 1 base; bases with no gene match: 7. Germline lookup yields CDR1 SGHTA and CDR2 FQGNSA. The CDR3 sequence is 15 residues long. CDR3 sequence (DNA): TGTGCCAGCAGCTTAGGAGTGACAGGGGACGACGAGCAGTACTTC. The encoded protein is CASSLGVTGDDEQYF.

This clone showed up just a few times. V is TRBV7-2 and J is TRBJ1-2; 8 nucleotides line up with TRBD1. Germline trimming cut 5 bases from V and 6 bases from J; bases unmatched to any gene: 2. CDR3 length: 12 amino acids. CDR1 is SGHTA, CDR2 FQGNSA, per germline. Here the CDR3 DNA reads TGTGCCAGCAGCCCGGACAGGGATGGCTACACCTTC. It codes for CASSPDRDGYTF. The variable domain in full, with the rest retrieved from reference TRBV7-2 and TRBJ1-2, is GAGVSQSPSNKVTEKGKDVELRCDPISGHTALYWYRQSLGQGLEFLIYFQGNSAPDKSGLPSDRFSAERTGGSVSTLTIQRTQQEDSAVYLCASSPDRDGYTFGSGTRLTVV.

For the CDR3, the DNA is TGTGCCTGGAGTAGAAGCGGGGGGGCGGAGCAGTTCTTC. It translates to CAWSRSGGAEQFF. This chain uses TRBV30 with TRBJ2-1; the match to TRBD2 covers 10 bases. V trimming: 2 bases; J trimming: 10 bases; junction bases outside the gene matches: 5. This CDR3 has 13 amino acids. Germline V CDR1 and CDR2: GTSNPN, SVGIG (reference sequence).

V is TRBV28 and J is TRBJ2-3; the D gene is possibly TRBD2 (7 bases). Trimming pared 6 bases from V and 0 bases from J, leaving 19 bases between. The CDR3 spans 17 residues. Per germline, CDR1 MDHEN and CDR2 SYDVKM. The CDR3 DNA reads TGTGCCAGCAGCCCCGTCCGGGGGGCAACTAGCACAGATACGCAGTATTTT. Translation gives CASSPVRGATSTDTQYF. Complete variable domain (other parts from reference TRBV28 and TRBJ2-3): DVKVTQSSRYLVKRTGEKVFLECVQDMDHENMFWYRQDPGLGLRLIYFSYDVKMKEKGDIPEGYSVSREKKERFSLILESASTNQTSMYLCASSPVRGATSTDTQYFGPGTRLTVL.

Only one count was recorded for this clone. The gene calls are TRBV19 and TRBJ1-1, with a tentative D call TRBD1 (5 bases). Deletions cut 8 bases from V and 5 bases from J, with 15 bases between. Germline CDR1 LNHDA, CDR2 SQIVND (reference sequence). This CDR3 has 13 amino acids. The CDR3 bases are TGTGCCAGTCACCGGGGGGAGGCGACTGAAGCTTTCTTT. It codes for CASHRGEATEAFF.

This chain connects TRBV9 to TRBJ2-7, with D possibly TRBD2 on 6 matching bases. Germline V gives CDR1 SGDLS, CDR2 YYNGEE. CDR3 length: 15 amino acids. Between the trimmed V and J ends, which lost 0 bases and 1 base, there was a span of 11 bases. Written as DNA, the CDR3 is TGTGCCAGCAGCGTAGATACTAGCAGATCCTACGAGCAGTACTTC. Translation: CASSVDTSRSYEQYF.

V gene TRBV7-2 combines with J gene TRBJ1-1, with a weak D call TRBD1 (6 bases). This CDR3 has 15 residues. Germline values: CDR1 SGHTA, CDR2 FQGNSA. Trimming stripped 3 bases from V and 1 base from J, with 12 bases between. CDR3 bases: TGTGCCAGCAGCTTTGGGGGGGCAAGGAACACTGAAGCTTTCTTT. It specifies CASSFGGARNTEAFF.

The V call is TRBV6-1, the J call TRBJ2-7; D is unclear. The CDR3 has 15 residues. Trimming removed 7 bases from V and 2 bases from J, with 18 bases in between. Germline lookup yields CDR1 MNHNS and CDR2 SASEGT. Here the CDR3 reads CASTGEFGSTYEQYF. The CDR3 DNA sequence: TGTGCCAGCACCGGAGAGTTTGGCAGTACCTACGAGCAGTACTTC.

The V and J genes are TRBV7-9 and TRBJ1-1; D is ambiguous. The CDR3 covers 15 residues. Germline CDR1 and CDR2: SEHNR and FQNEAQ (reference sequence). V lost 1 base, J lost 1 base, and 10 bases lay in between. This CDR3 is CASSLGAAGNTEAFF. In nucleotides, the CDR3 is TGTGCCAGCAGCTTAGGGGCAGCGGGGAACACTGAAGCTTTCTTT.

The J gene is TRBJ1-2, the V gene TRBV11-2; a weak D match, TRBD1 (5 bases). Germline CDR1 reads SGHAT; CDR2 reads FQNNGV. This CDR3 contains 14 residues. V shed 5 bases and J shed 4 bases, with 14 bases lying between them. The CDR3 region has the DNA TGTGCCAGCAGCCAAGTTGGGGGGGGCTATGGCTACACCTTC. Translated, it gives CASSQVGGGYGYTF.

This clone turned up a few times. This chain connects TRBV10-2 to TRBJ2-5; 11 bases are a match to TRBD2. J gave up 5 bases and V 6 bases, and 2 bases lay outside the gene matches. CDR1 is WSHSY, CDR2 SAAADI, per germline. There are 13 residues in the CDR3. The CDR3, as DNA: TGCGCCAGCAGGGTAGCGGGAGGGGAGACCCAGTACTTC. Translation gives CASRVAGGETQYF.

The chain links TRBV6-1 to TRBJ2-1; 7 nucleotides align to TRBD2. This CDR3 region has 14 residues. With V trimmed by 8 bases and J by 0 bases, 4 bases remained unmatched. The germline V gene has CDR1 MNHNS and CDR2 SASEGT. The CDR3 nucleotides read TGTGCCAGCTGGGGCGGGAGCTCCTACAATGAGCAGTTCTTC. This encodes CASWGGSSYNEQFF.

The CDR3 loop reads CASSLDRGDTEAFF. The CDR3 DNA reads TGTGCCAGCAGCTTAGACAGGGGCGACACTGAAGCTTTCTTT. This chain joins TRBV7-9 and TRBJ1-1; 7 bases fit TRBD1. Germline trimming cut 1 base from V and 3 bases from J; bases unmatched to any gene: 2. CDR1 SEHNR and CDR2 FQNEAQ come from the germline V gene (reference sequence). The CDR3 loop spans 14 amino acids. The variable domain in full, completed from reference TRBV7-9 and TRBJ1-1, reads DTGVSQNPRHKITKRGQNVTFRCDPISEHNRLYWYRQTLGQGPEFLTYFQNEAQLEKSRLLSDRFSAERPKGSFSTLEIQRTEQGDSAMYLCASSLDRGDTEAFFGQGTRLTVV.

The chain combines TRBV19 with TRBJ1-1; a weak D match, TRBD1 (5 bases). From germline, CDR1 is LNHDA and CDR2 SQIVND (reference sequence). This CDR3 comprises 14 residues. Trimming pared 5 bases from V and 1 base from J, leaving 11 bases between. The CDR3 spells CASSWAGGNTEAFF. Written as DNA, the CDR3 is TGTGCCAGTAGTTGGGCGGGGGGGAACACTGAAGCTTTCTTT.